Described below is a single TCR beta chain sequence and its context. This receptor's antigen is unknown. The input lacks base qualities; no much larger clone sits a single base away. This entry comes from a study of T cells in Graves' hyperthyroidism and ophthalmopathy (dated by TCRdb to between 2018 and 2020). Background for the entire study: Peripheral blood samples were taken at the time of initial diagnosis, prior to any treatment. TCR V-J signatures able to tell the groups apart were searched for in a discovery cohort of approximately 95 patients, of whom about 40 had Graves' ophthalmopathy and under 65 had stable Graves' hyperthyroidism. An independent validation cohort of about 19 hyperthyroidism patients and approximately 17 patients who later progressed to ophthalmopathy tested prospective prediction of ophthalmopathy. The 100 discovery patients were randomly divided into training and test sets at a 7:3 ratio. In about 6 Graves' hyperthyroidism patients, the study also compared T-cell repertoires from thyroid tissue with T-cell repertoires from blood. After blood sampling, hyperthyroidism patients were treated with methimazole at a starting dose of 30 mg daily, and ophthalmopathy patients were treated with high-dose intravenous methylprednisolone. According to the paper, TCR Vbeta CDR3 sequencing was carried out on some 130 peripheral blood samples, which came from fewer than 50 ophthalmopathy, 75 or so hyperthyroidism and roughly 17 progressor patients.

In the ophthalmopathy patients, disease was moderately to severely active, with a Clinical Activity Score of 3 or more, a NOSPECS grade of 4 or more, and a duration of less than 3 months. Exclusion was applied to patients with uncontrolled infections, other autoimmune diseases, pregnancy or lactation. Diagnoses were established on the basis of clinical symptoms, serum thyroxine and TRAb, thyroid ultrasound, and orbital computed tomography. PBMCs were isolated from more than 8 ml of fresh peripheral blood by Ficoll-Paque density gradient centrifugation. Total RNA was extracted using Trizol reagent, and RNA quality was assessed on an Agilent 2100 Bioanalyzer. The study at large found these results: Ophthalmopathy was separated from stable hyperthyroidism by a 13 V-J signature model, with about 88% sensitivity and roughly 81% specificity obtained in cross-validation and 80%/75% obtained in testing. In validation, the model predicted progression to ophthalmopathy with approximately 71% sensitivity and around 72% specificity, a median of about 6.7 months before onset. Most expanded thyroid clonotypes (frequency above 0.001) were also detected in blood, a finding suggesting that blood repertoires may reflect thyroid immune responses. Sample size was not statistically predetermined, and blinding of investigators to group allocation was not performed.

Trimming takes 1 base off V and 4 bases off J; junction bases not matched to a gene: 6. The CDR3 spans 16 residues, from the cysteine through the phenylalanine. CDR3 DNA is the only sequence kept; it has 48 bases, read in frame from the first base. Sequences LNHNV (CDR1) and YYDKDF (CDR2) are obtained from the germline V gene (reference sequence). The TCR beta CDR3 regions were amplified from the RNA transcripts. The first round of RT-PCR for the TCR CDR3 was performed with the HTBI primer set and the Qiagen OneStep RT-PCR kit. A second multiplex PCR round built the libraries, followed by size selection and purification. Libraries were sequenced paired-end with 100 bp reads on an Illumina HiSeq2000. From the authors' description of their analysis: Raw data were processed with SOAPnuke, discarding reads with adapters, uncalled bases, mean Phred below 15, or no exact constant-primer or identifier match. High-quality paired reads were merged with COPE v1.2.5, and unique nucleotide sequences were defined as clonotypes. MiTCR v1.1 was used to align clonotypes to the IMGT TRBV, TRBD and TRBJ reference segments. The analysis was restricted to V-J combinations with a frequency above 0.0001, which together covered just over 98% of the repertoires. A TCS score was defined as the ratio of F50 (clonal expansion) to E x V (chaos), with BLOSUM62-based TCRdist applied between CDR3 peptides within each V-J. Welch's t-statistics and random forest reduced some 510 V-J features to 10 to 15, which were used in a naive Bayes classifier (R e1071). Through fastp at Q25 and MiXCR, TCRdb rebuilt clones from the public reads, retaining in-frame beta chains. Each record represents a unique CDR3 protein, reported with the most common genes and DNA among its rows. These V and J calls originate from TCRdb's pipeline instead of the authors' own analysis. The sample profile shows around 570,000 distinct CDR3 sequences; about 20% of them were found once. The ten largest clones represent 40% to 50% of the sample.

The TCR was taken from a man aged 40-55 years with Graves' ophthalmopathy. Material: blood. The rearrangement joined TRBV15 to TRBJ2-3, with 9 central nucleotides matching TRBD1. CDR3 reads: CATSRGTGDGADTQYF. The sequence in DNA is TGTGCCACCAGCAGAGGGACAGGGGATGGGGCAGATACGCAGTATTTT.